This is a list of T cell receptor beta chains from one sample in a study of cytomegalovirus exposure and HLA in healthy donors. Here immunoSEQ multiplex PCR was the method, and the copy in TCRdb shows in-frame clones only, minus some. The sample lists about 140,000 clones, approximately 84% occurring once. Sequenced input: PBMCs. The receptor set was obtained from a woman between 40 and 50 years old in good health and CMV-seronegative. Each CDR3 is given with its conserved first and last residue. A D gene is named only where the DNA matches it firmly. Only part of the rows carry a size: once, few, many, or a class if the clone is expanded.

v_gene	abundance	j_gene	d_gene	CDR3nt	CDR3aa
TRBV19	NA	TRBJ2-2	NA	TGTGCCAGTAGTAGCGGACAGACCGGGGAGCTGTTTTTT	CASSSGQTGELFF
TRBV2	once	TRBJ2-3	NA	TGTGCCAACAAGGGGGCGGGATGGACAGATACGCAGTATTTT	CANKGAGWTDTQYF
TRBV5-4	NA	TRBJ1-2	NA	TGTGCCAGCAGCTTACCCAAACGGGGGGGTGCGTACTATGGCTACACCTTC	CASSLPKRGGAYYGYTF
TRBV7-9	few	TRBJ2-7	TRBD1	TGTGCCAGCGAAGGACAGGGCTACGAGCAGTACTTC	CASEGQGYEQYF
TRBV5-4	NA	TRBJ2-7	TRBD1	TGTGCCAGCAGCTGGATGGGACAGGGCTACGAGCAGTACTTC	CASSWMGQGYEQYF
TRBV5-5	NA	TRBJ2-7	TRBD2	TGTGCCAGCAGCTTGCTTAGCGGGAGGTACGAGCAGTACTTC	CASSLLSGRYEQYF
TRBV5-4	NA	TRBJ2-2	TRBD2	TGTGCCAGCAGCGGGGGGGGACTAGCGGGAGCCAGGAACACCGGGGAGCTGTTTTTT	CASSGGGLAGARNTGELFF
TRBV30	NA	TRBJ1-6	NA	TGTGCCTGGAAAGCGCAGTATAATTCACCCCTCCACTTT	CAWKAQYNSPLHF
TRBV7-9	NA	TRBJ2-1	TRBD1	TGTGCCAGCAGCTTAAGTATGGACAGGGGGCGCGACAATGAGCAGTTCTTC	CASSLSMDRGRDNEQFF
TRBV28	NA	TRBJ1-6	NA	TGTGCCAGCAGCCTCAGGGGAGGGCATTCACCCCTCCACTTT	CASSLRGGHSPLHF